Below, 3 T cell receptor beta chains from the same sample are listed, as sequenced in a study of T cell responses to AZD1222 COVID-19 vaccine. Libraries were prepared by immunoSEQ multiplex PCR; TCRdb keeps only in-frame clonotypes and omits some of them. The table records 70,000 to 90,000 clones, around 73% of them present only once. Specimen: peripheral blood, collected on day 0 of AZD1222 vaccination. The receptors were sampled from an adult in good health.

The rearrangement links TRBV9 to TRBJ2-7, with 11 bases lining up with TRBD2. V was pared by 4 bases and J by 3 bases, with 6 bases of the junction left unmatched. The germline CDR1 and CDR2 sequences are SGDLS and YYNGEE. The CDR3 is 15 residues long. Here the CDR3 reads CASSPQTSGGYEQYF. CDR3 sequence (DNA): TGTGCCAGCAGCCCTCAAACTAGCGGGGGCTACGAGCAGTACTTC.

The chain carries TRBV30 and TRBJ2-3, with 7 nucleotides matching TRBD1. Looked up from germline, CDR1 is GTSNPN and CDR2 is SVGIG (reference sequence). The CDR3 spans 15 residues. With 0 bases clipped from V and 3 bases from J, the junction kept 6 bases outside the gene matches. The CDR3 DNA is TGTGCCTGGAGTGTACGGGGCAGGGGGACAGATACGCAGTATTTT. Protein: CAWSVRGRGTDTQYF.

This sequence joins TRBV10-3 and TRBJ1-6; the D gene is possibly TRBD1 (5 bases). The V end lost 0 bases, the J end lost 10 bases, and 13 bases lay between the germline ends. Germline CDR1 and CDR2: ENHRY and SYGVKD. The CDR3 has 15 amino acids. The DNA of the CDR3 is TGTGCCATCAGTGAGTCGAGGCAGGGTGGATCACCCCTCCACTTT. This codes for CAISESRQGGSPLHF.